This T cell receptor (beta chain) emerged from a study of shared clonotypes between healthy human individuals. The authors ran the assay at deep level. Generated by immunoSEQ multiplex PCR, the TCRdb table keeps only in-frame clones and is missing some. The repertoire consists of about 2.3 million clones, with approximately 95% occurring once and the leading ten covering about 0.37%. A remark on this clone: Its antigen is unknown.

The V and J ends lost 6 bases and 3 bases respectively, with 15 bases between them. CDR1 SNHLY and CDR2 FYNNEI come from the germline V gene. This CDR3 comprises 14 residues. HIV-negative, healthy adults without recent acute infections or vaccinations were the donors. Study-level points and caveats: Richness estimates generally favored naive over memory subsets.

The receptor comes from a man aged 18 to 29 in good health. Some clones in this sample may be carry-over from other donors' samples. The chain joins TRBV2 to TRBJ2-7, with D perhaps matching TRBD1 or TRBD2 (5 bases each). The sequencing input was naive CD4+ T cells from PBMCs. Subset reported: CD45RA+ positively selected. CDR3 coding DNA: TGTGCCAGCAGACGCGCTATTGGGGGCTACGAGCAGTACTTC. Its translation: CASRRAIGGYEQYF.